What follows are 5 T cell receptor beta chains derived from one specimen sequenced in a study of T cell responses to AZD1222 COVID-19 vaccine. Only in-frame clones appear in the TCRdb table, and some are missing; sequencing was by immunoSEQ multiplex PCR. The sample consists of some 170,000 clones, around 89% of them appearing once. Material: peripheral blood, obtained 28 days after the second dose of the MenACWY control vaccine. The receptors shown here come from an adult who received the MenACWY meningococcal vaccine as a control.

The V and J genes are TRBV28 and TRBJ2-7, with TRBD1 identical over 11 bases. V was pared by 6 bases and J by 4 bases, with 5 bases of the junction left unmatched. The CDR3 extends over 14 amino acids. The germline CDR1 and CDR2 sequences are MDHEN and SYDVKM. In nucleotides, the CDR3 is TGTGCCAGCAGCTCCGGGACAGGGGGTTACGAGCAGTACTTC. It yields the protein CASSSGTGGYEQYF.

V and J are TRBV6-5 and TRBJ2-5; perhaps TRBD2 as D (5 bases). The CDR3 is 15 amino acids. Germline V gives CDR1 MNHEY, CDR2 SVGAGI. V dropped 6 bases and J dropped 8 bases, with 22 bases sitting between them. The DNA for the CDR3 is TGTGCCAGCAGGGTCGCAGGACCGAGGTCGGGAACCCAGTACTTC. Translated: CASRVAGPRSGTQYF.

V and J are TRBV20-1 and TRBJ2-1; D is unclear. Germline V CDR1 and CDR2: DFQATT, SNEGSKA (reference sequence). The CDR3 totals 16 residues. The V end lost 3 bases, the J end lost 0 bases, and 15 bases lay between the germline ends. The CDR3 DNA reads TGCAGTGCTAGTTTAAGGTCTCATAACTCCTACAATGAGCAGTTCTTC. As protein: CSASLRSHNSYNEQFF.

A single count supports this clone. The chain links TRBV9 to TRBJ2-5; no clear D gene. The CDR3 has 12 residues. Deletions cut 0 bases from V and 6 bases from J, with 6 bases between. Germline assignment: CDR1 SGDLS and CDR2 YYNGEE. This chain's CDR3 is CASSVDLKTQYF. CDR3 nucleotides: TGTGCCAGCAGCGTAGACTTAAAGACCCAGTACTTC.

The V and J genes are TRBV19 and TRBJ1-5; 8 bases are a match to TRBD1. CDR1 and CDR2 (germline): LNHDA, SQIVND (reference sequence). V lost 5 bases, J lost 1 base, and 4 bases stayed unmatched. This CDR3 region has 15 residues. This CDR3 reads CASSSRGRSNQPQHF. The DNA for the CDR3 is TGTGCCAGTAGTTCCAGGGGGCGAAGCAATCAGCCCCAGCATTTT.